Below are 10 T cell receptor beta chains sequenced from a single sample in a study of blood T cell repertoires in COVID-19. This table comes from immunoSEQ multiplex PCR, and its TCRdb copy is limited to in-frame clones, with some not included. The table lists about 140,000 clones, around four fifths of them singletons. The source material was PBMCs or T cells enriched from blood (not recorded which). Every receptor here comes from a woman aged 40 to 50 who had recovered from COVID-19.

The rearrangement joins TRBV19 to TRBJ2-7; D remains unclear. The CDR3 extends over 13 amino acids. The germline V and J ends were trimmed by 4 bases and 3 bases, with 10 bases remaining between them. Germline CDR1 is LNHDA and CDR2 is SQIVND (reference sequence). The CDR3 here is CASSRPGGYEQYF. CDR3 nucleotide sequence: TGTGCCAGTAGTAGGCCTGGCGGCTACGAGCAGTACTTC.

The chain recombines TRBV6-2 or TRBV6-3 with TRBJ1-1; tentatively, D is TRBD1 (6 bases). Germline CDR1 and CDR2: MNHEY and SVGEGT. CDR3 length: 12 amino acids. Trimming shortened V by 2 bases and J by 10 bases, and 11 bases separated the two germline ends. DNA of the CDR3: TGTGCCAGCAGTTACGGCAGGGGTCCAGCTTTCTTT. Protein sequence: CASSYGRGPAFF.

The V gene is TRBV11-2, the J gene TRBJ2-7; 7 positions agree with TRBD2. With 5 bases clipped from V and 4 bases from J, the junction kept 2 bases outside the gene matches. The CDR3 has 12 residues. Germline V gives CDR1 SGHAT, CDR2 FQNNGV. The CDR3 spells CASSRGVYEQYF. The CDR3 bases are TGTGCCAGCAGCCGGGGGGTATACGAGCAGTACTTC.

The V gene is TRBV11-3, the J gene TRBJ2-7, with D uncertain. Germline CDR1 is SGHNT and CDR2 is YENEEA. The V and J ends lost 5 bases and 5 bases respectively, with 13 bases between them. The CDR3 consists of 13 residues. CDR3 protein: CASSGYNQDEQYF. CDR3 DNA sequence: TGTGCCAGCAGCGGATACAATCAGGACGAGCAGTACTTC.

The rearrangement links TRBV5-6 to TRBJ1-2, with 8 bases that match TRBD1. CDR3 length: 14 amino acids. J lost 7 bases, V lost 1 base, and 6 bases had no gene match. Germline V CDR1 and CDR2: SGHDT, YYEEEE. The CDR3, as DNA: TGTGCCAGCAGCTTGACAGGGGGAACGAGTGGCTACACCTTC. Protein: CASSLTGGTSGYTF.

This clone was detected only a few times. The V gene is TRBV2, the J gene TRBJ2-1, with D possibly matching TRBD2 (5 bases). CDR3 length: 13 amino acids. Trimming shortened V by 5 bases and J by 5 bases, and 10 bases separated the two germline ends. From germline, CDR1 is SNHLY and CDR2 FYNNEI. In DNA form, the CDR3 reads TGTGCCAGCAGTTTCGGACTTAACAATGAGCAGTTCTTC. Amino acids: CASSFGLNNEQFF. Supplemented by reference TRBV2 and TRBJ2-1, the full variable domain reads EPEVTQTPSHQVTQMGQEVILRCVPISNHLYFYWYRQILGQKVEFLVSFYNNEISEKSEIFDDQFSVERPDGSNFTLKIRSTKLEDSAMYFCASSFGLNNEQFFGPGTRLTVL.

This chain links TRBV5-1 with TRBJ2-7; D remains unclear. The ends were cut back, 7 bases at V and 0 bases at J, with 11 bases in the middle. CDR3 length: 13 amino acids. The germline V gene has CDR1 SGHRS and CDR2 YFSETQ. The CDR3: CASATENSYEQYF. As DNA, the CDR3 is TGCGCCAGCGCCACTGAAAACTCCTACGAGCAGTACTTC.

The V call is TRBV12-3 or TRBV12-4, the J call TRBJ2-1; TRBD2 aligns across 8 bases. The CDR3 runs 13 residues. The ends lost 7 bases at V and 8 bases at J; junction bases unmatched: 7. The CDR3 here is CASTQGTRDEQFF. For the CDR3, the DNA is TGTGCCAGCACTCAAGGGACTAGGGATGAGCAGTTCTTC.

V is TRBV19 and J is TRBJ1-5, with 8 bases lining up with TRBD1. The V segment lost 4 bases and the J segment 5 bases; nucleotides outside the gene matches: 4. The germline CDR1 and CDR2 sequences are LNHDA and SQIVND (reference sequence). There are 14 residues in the CDR3. CDR3 protein: CASSRDRGHQPQHF. In DNA form, the CDR3 reads TGTGCCAGTAGTAGAGACAGGGGTCATCAGCCCCAGCATTTT.

There are a few counts of this clone. The V gene is TRBV18, the J gene TRBJ1-1; D is unclear. The CDR3 runs to 14 residues. Trimming removed 3 bases from V and 4 bases from J, with 12 bases in between. CDR1 and CDR2 (germline): KGHSH, LQKENI. In DNA form, the CDR3 reads TGTGCCAGCTCACCTTCCGGGTATACCACTGAAGCTTTCTTT. Translating gives CASSPSGYTTEAFF.